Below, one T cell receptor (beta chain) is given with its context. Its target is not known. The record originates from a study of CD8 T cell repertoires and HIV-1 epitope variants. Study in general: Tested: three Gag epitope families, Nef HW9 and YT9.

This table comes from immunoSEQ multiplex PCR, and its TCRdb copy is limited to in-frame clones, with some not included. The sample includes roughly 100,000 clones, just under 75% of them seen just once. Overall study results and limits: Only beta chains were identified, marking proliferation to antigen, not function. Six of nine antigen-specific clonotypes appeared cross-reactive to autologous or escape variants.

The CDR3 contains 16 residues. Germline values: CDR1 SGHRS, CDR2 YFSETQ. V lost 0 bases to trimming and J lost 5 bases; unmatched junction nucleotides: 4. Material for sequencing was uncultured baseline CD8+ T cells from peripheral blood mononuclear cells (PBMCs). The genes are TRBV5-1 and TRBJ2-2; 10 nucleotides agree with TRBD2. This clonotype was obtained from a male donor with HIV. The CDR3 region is CASSLAPAGGTGELFF. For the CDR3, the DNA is TGCGCCAGCAGCTTGGCCCCAGCGGGAGGGACCGGGGAGCTGTTTTTT.